This T cell receptor beta chain emerged from a study of blood T cells in healthy people across ages. Per the germline V gene, CDR1 is SGHNT and CDR2 is YENEEA. This CDR3 has 13 residues. Trimming cost V 7 bases and J 12 bases, with 19 bases left between them. Per sample, no less than 5 micrograms of total RNA were extracted. Note on this clonotype: The antigen is unknown.

The use of a sample-barcoded 5' primer and a J-beta primer mix characterized a second PCR of roughly 6 to 12 cycles. TCRdb re-called the 5' RACE reads through MiXCR, storing one row per CDR3 protein. This sample has 850,000 or so distinct CDR3 sequences, with more than 25% found just once. General observations from the study: Per million T cells, TCR beta diversity dropped roughly linearly as age increased. Investigators treated diversity estimates from one million T cells as underestimates.

Source material: blood. The TCR was taken from a woman aged 80 or over in good health. The chain carries TRBV11-3 and TRBJ2-1; D remains ambiguous. The DNA of the CDR3 is TGTGCCAGCAATACATTTGAAGGATCGGGGCAGTTCTTC. Its protein is CASNTFEGSGQFF.